The clone carrying this TCR beta chain was observed a few times. PCR used 60 Vbeta primers and 13 Jbeta primers. The repertoire was sequenced with immunoSEQ multiplex PCR; TCRdb's copy has only in-frame clones and lacks some. Seen here are about 130,000 clones, about 8.5% observed once, and the top ten hold 4.5% to 5.5%. The germline V gene encodes CDR1 SGHRS and CDR2 YFSETQ. This CDR3 region has 16 residues. Trimming removed 3 bases from V and 0 bases from J, with 10 bases in between. The data derive from a study of cytomegalovirus exposure and HLA in healthy donors. Background on the study: From donors who were HLA-typed, an early data release held 80 million or so unique TCRs.

The sequenced sample was PBMCs. This sequence originates from a middle-aged man in good health and CMV-seronegative. The V and J genes are TRBV5-1 and TRBJ2-6, with D possibly TRBD2 on 5 matching bases. In nucleotides, the CDR3 is TGCGCCAGCAGCTACTTCGGGGACTCTGGGGCCAACGTCCTGACTTTC. Protein product: CASSYFGDSGANVLTF.